These 9 T cell receptor beta chains originate from one sample sequenced in a study of blood T cell repertoires in COVID-19. TCRdb keeps only in-frame clones here, not all; method: immunoSEQ multiplex PCR. The sample yields some 200,000 clones, around 80% seen once. Sequencing input: peripheral blood. These TCRs come from a woman between 65 and 79 years old with acute or convalescent COVID-19.

This sequence joins TRBV2 and TRBJ2-7; 9 bases map to TRBD1. Germline CDR1 is SNHLY and CDR2 is FYNNEI. The CDR3 is made up of 13 amino acids. J gave up 3 bases and V 8 bases, and 5 bases lay outside the gene matches. The CDR3 loop reads CASRDRAFYEQYF. CDR3 coding DNA: TGTGCCAGCCGGGACAGGGCTTTCTACGAGCAGTACTTC.

V is TRBV14 and J is TRBJ2-2, with a possible D match to TRBD1 (6 bases). CDR1 and CDR2 from the germline V gene are SGHDN and FVKESK. The CDR3 sequence is 17 residues long. V was clipped by 2 bases and J by 4 bases, with 17 bases between them. The CDR3 coding sequence is TGTGCCAGCAGCCAAAGGACGGGGACACAATCCACCGGGGAGCTGTTTTTT. Amino acids: CASSQRTGTQSTGELFF.

V and J are TRBV3-1 (or the pseudogene TRBV3-2) and TRBJ2-5; D remains unclear. V shed 1 base and J shed 4 bases, with 4 bases lying between them. CDR1 and CDR2 (germline): LGHDT, YNNKEL (reference sequence). The CDR3 covers 12 residues. The CDR3 sequence is CASSQAVETQYF. The DNA for the CDR3 is TGTGCCAGCAGCCAAGCCGTAGAGACCCAGTACTTC.

The rearrangement uses TRBV25-1 and TRBJ2-7; 12 positions agree with TRBD1. Looked up from germline, CDR1 is MGHDK and CDR2 is SYGVNS. J lost 7 bases, V lost 3 bases, and 7 bases had no gene match. CDR3 length: 15 residues. The CDR3 nucleotides read TGTGCCAGCAGTGACCCGGGACAGGGGGCTGAAGAGCAGTACTTC. It translates to CASSDPGQGAEEQYF.

This clone was seen once. The rearrangement links TRBV21-1 to TRBJ1-2; the tabulated D call, TRBD1, remains unverified against the DNA. TRBV21-1 is a pseudogene locus. This CDR3 region has 14 residues. CDR3 sequence reads: CASSKGRGPRGYTF. The DNA for the CDR3 is TGTGCCAGCAGCAAAGGAAGGGGGCCGAGGGGCTACACCTTC.

J is TRBJ2-7 and V is TRBV6-4, with TRBD2 as a possible D gene (5 bases). V gave up 6 bases and J gave up 2 bases, with 14 bases separating them. CDR1 is MRHNA, CDR2 SNTAGT, per germline. CDR3 length equals 14 residues. CDR3 sequence reads: CASRVLDFPYEQYV. For the CDR3, the DNA is TGTGCCAGCAGGGTCCTGGACTTTCCCTACGAGCAGTACGTC.

The CDR3 sequence is CASSFNLNTEAFF. CDR3 coding DNA: TGCGCCAGCAGCTTTAACTTGAACACTGAAGCTTTCTTT. The gene calls are TRBV5-1 and TRBJ1-1; D gene unclear. The V end was cut by 2 bases, the J end by 0 bases, with 5 bases between. CDR1 is SGHRS and CDR2 is YFSETQ in the germline V gene. The CDR3 is 13 residues long.

The chain employs TRBV4-1 and TRBJ1-5; perhaps TRBD1 as D (6 bases). Germline loops: CDR1 MGHRA, CDR2 YSYEKL. The V and J ends lost 3 bases and 4 bases respectively, with 19 bases between them. This CDR3 is built from 17 residues. The CDR3 loop is CASSQEDTGWPNQPQHF. The CDR3 coding sequence is TGCGCCAGCAGCCAGGAGGATACAGGGTGGCCTAATCAGCCCCAGCATTTT.

The CDR3 DNA reads as TGCGCCAGCAGCTTGGTTTATGGGGGGACCCCAGGGGATACGCAGTATTTT. Translation gives CASSLVYGGTPGDTQYF. This chain links TRBV5-1 with TRBJ2-3; D perhaps matches TRBD2 (6 bases). The CDR3 is 17 amino acids. V was clipped by 0 bases and J by 6 bases, with 20 bases between them. Germline CDR1 is SGHRS and CDR2 is YFSETQ.